These 19 T cell receptor beta chains were all obtained from the same sample, sequenced in a study of control samples from healthy donors and cancer patients. Produced via immunoSEQ multiplex PCR; TCRdb's table is partial and in-frame only. The sample consists of fewer than 250,000 clones, about nine tenths of them appearing once. Sequenced sample: blood. Receptors originate from a man in his thirties or forties in good health.

This clone was seen a single time. The chain employs TRBV6-6 and TRBJ1-6; D gene unclear. The ends were cut back, 7 bases at V and 3 bases at J, with 16 bases in the middle. CDR3 size: 16 residues. Germline CDR1 reads MNHNY; CDR2 reads SVGAGI (reference sequence). The CDR3 DNA reads as TGTGCCAGCAACTCCGGGGAAGACAACTATAATTCACCCCTCCACTTT. Translation: CASNSGEDNYNSPLHF.

The chain links TRBV19 to TRBJ2-2; maybe TRBD1 (6 bases). Per the germline V gene, CDR1 is LNHDA and CDR2 is SQIVND (reference sequence). The CDR3 spans 14 residues. V gave up 7 bases and J gave up 1 base, with 10 bases separating them. The CDR3 DNA sequence: TGTGCCAGTACCAGGGGTCTGAACACCGGGGAGCTGTTTTTT. This encodes CASTRGLNTGELFF.

V is TRBV7-2 and J is TRBJ1-3; unclear D gene. CDR3 size: 15 residues. Germline lookup yields CDR1 SGHTA and CDR2 FQGNSA. The germline V and J ends were trimmed by 2 bases and 2 bases, with 10 bases remaining between them. Here the CDR3 reads CASSLLGLAGNTIYF. CDR3 sequence (DNA): TGTGCCAGCAGCTTATTGGGTTTAGCTGGAAACACCATATATTTT.

The chain recombines TRBV4-1 with TRBJ1-2; 7 bases map to TRBD1. V was clipped by 1 base and J by 6 bases; unmatched bases: 14. This CDR3 is built from 17 residues. Germline V CDR1 and CDR2: MGHRA, YSYEKL. The CDR3 nucleotides are TGCGCCAGCAGCCAAGCCCACGGCACAGGGGATGGTCATGGCTACACCTTC. Its protein product is CASSQAHGTGDGHGYTF.

This sequence joins TRBV30 and TRBJ1-5, with 7 nucleotides matching TRBD1. Trimming removed 1 base from V and 4 bases from J; junction bases left unmatched: 1. This CDR3 spans 13 amino acids. Germline CDR1 reads GTSNPN; CDR2 reads SVGIG (reference sequence). CDR3 in amino acids: CAWSAQGNQPQHF. CDR3 in DNA: TGTGCCTGGAGTGCACAGGGGAATCAGCCCCAGCATTTT.

This clone occurred once. CDR3: CASSLAGTGTDTQYF. The DNA of the CDR3 is TGTGCCAGCTCCCTCGCCGGGACAGGGACAGATACGCAGTATTTT. V and J are TRBV18 and TRBJ2-3; 9 bases map to TRBD1. Losses at the gene ends were 6 bases for V and 3 bases for J; bases not matched to a gene: 7. The CDR3 loop spans 15 amino acids. Germline CDR1 is KGHSH and CDR2 is LQKENI.

The table lists this clone with a count of one. The chain has TRBV6-8 and TRBJ2-2, with 7 bases lining up with TRBD1. Trimming removed 5 bases from V and 7 bases from J; junction bases left unmatched: 7. Germline loops: CDR1 MNHGY, CDR2 SAAAGT. The CDR3 consists of 14 residues. The CDR3 region has the DNA TGTGCCAGCAGTCCCCGCGCAGGGGGCGGGGAGCTGTTTTTT. Translated: CASSPRAGGGELFF.

The chain carries TRBV29-1 and TRBJ1-3, with D unclear. In germline, CDR1 is SQVTM, CDR2 ANQGSEA. Trimming removed 0 bases from V and 4 bases from J, with 13 bases in between. The CDR3 is 15 residues long. CDR3 region: CSVEDPVTLGNTIYF. In DNA form, the CDR3 reads TGCAGCGTTGAAGATCCCGTAACGCTGGGAAACACCATATATTTT.

The chain is built from TRBV4-2 and TRBJ2-5; D tentatively reads TRBD1 or TRBD2 (5 bases each). Looked up from germline, CDR1 is LGHNA and CDR2 is YNFKEQ. V lost 0 bases to trimming and J lost 1 base, with 12 bases between them. The CDR3 has 16 amino acids. CDR3: CASSQEPGRLQETQYF. The DNA of the CDR3 is TGTGCCAGCAGCCAAGAGCCGGGACGCCTCCAAGAGACCCAGTACTTC.

CDR3 region: CASSEGSGVFSGNTIYF. The CDR3, as DNA: TGTGCCAGCAGTGAAGGGTCAGGGGTTTTCTCTGGAAACACCATATATTTT. The chain combines TRBV2 with TRBJ1-3; TRBD1 might be the D (6 bases). The CDR3 extends over 17 amino acids. V was shortened by 1 base and J by 0 bases, with 13 bases between the two germline ends. Per the germline V gene, CDR1 is SNHLY and CDR2 is FYNNEI.

V and J are TRBV6-5 and TRBJ2-1; D is perhaps TRBD2 (7 bases). Trimming left V 7 bases short and J 1 base short, with 14 bases between. The germline gives CDR1 MNHEY, CDR2 SVGAGI. The CDR3 is made up of 15 amino acids. The CDR3: CASMPGGPSYNEQFF. For the CDR3, the DNA is TGTGCCAGCATGCCCGGGGGGCCATCCTACAATGAGCAGTTCTTC.

This rearrangement joins TRBV19 to TRBJ1-1, with 10 bases lining up with TRBD1. V lost 4 bases and J lost 2; bases outside the gene matches: 10. Germline V lookup: CDR1 LNHDA, CDR2 SQIVND (reference sequence). CDR3 length: 17 residues. The CDR3 bases are TGTGCCAGTAGTAGGTTTTCCGGGACAGGGGTTAACACTGAAGCTTTCTTT. Translated: CASSRFSGTGVNTEAFF.

The CDR3 coding sequence is TGTGCCATCAGTGAGGCCGGGGACTATGGCTACACCTTC. Residues: CAISEAGDYGYTF. The chain is built from TRBV10-3 and TRBJ1-2; D is uncertain. The CDR3 totals 13 residues. Germline CDR1 reads ENHRY; CDR2 reads SYGVKD. V lost 2 bases, J lost 3 bases, and 7 bases lay in between.

The V and J genes are TRBV19 and TRBJ2-3, with D perhaps TRBD1 or TRBD2 (5 bases each). The CDR3 extends over 14 amino acids. The V end lost 4 bases, the J end lost 3 bases, and 11 bases lay between the germline ends. Per germline, CDR1 LNHDA and CDR2 SQIVND (reference sequence). CDR3 amino acids: CASSTPGRTDTQYF. In nucleotides, the CDR3 is TGTGCCAGTAGTACCCCAGGGAGAACAGATACGCAGTATTTT.

The chain employs TRBV4-2 and TRBJ1-4; D may be TRBD1 (5 bases). V lost 0 bases and J lost 4, with 12 bases in between. Germline-derived CDR1 and CDR2 are LGHNA and YNFKEQ. The CDR3 loop spans 16 amino acids. The CDR3 is CASSQDLRGFNEKLFF. The CDR3 DNA reads as TGTGCCAGCAGCCAAGATCTTAGGGGATTTAATGAAAAACTGTTTTTT.

The CDR3 sequence is CASSFGRGGRDTQYF. In DNA form, the CDR3 reads TGTGCCAGCAGCTTCGGTCGGGGTGGGAGAGATACGCAGTATTTT. The chain is built from TRBV7-2 and TRBJ2-3; D possibly corresponds to TRBD2 (5 bases). V was pared by 3 bases and J by 5 bases, with 15 bases between. Germline values: CDR1 SGHTA, CDR2 FQGNSA. The CDR3 consists of 15 residues.

The table lists this clone with a count of one. The chain links TRBV12-3 or TRBV12-4 to TRBJ1-5; no clear D gene. The CDR3 is 13 amino acids. V shed 5 bases and J shed 3 bases, with 8 bases lying between them. This chain's CDR3 is CASSQSTNQPQHF. CDR3 in DNA: TGTGCCAGCAGTCAATCAACCAATCAGCCCCAGCATTTT.

The chain carries TRBV10-3 and TRBJ1-6, with 9 bases aligning to TRBD1. V lost 4 bases, J lost 5 bases, and 6 bases stayed unmatched. Germline-derived CDR1 and CDR2 are ENHRY and SYGVKD. The CDR3 has 16 amino acids. The CDR3 DNA reads TGTGCCATCAGTGGGCGGACAGGGGAGGATAATTCACCCCTCCACTTT. Its protein product is CAISGRTGEDNSPLHF.

The V gene is TRBV6-6, the J gene TRBJ1-3; TRBD1 matches at 8 bases. The junction had 15 bases not matched to a gene; V was cut back by 5 bases and J by 0 bases. Germline V gives CDR1 MNHNY, CDR2 SVGAGI (reference sequence). The CDR3 totals 19 residues. CDR3 sequence (DNA): TGTGCCAGCAGTCCCCGGGACAGGCCCGGCTCGAGCTCTGGAAACACCATATATTTT. It is translated as CASSPRDRPGSSSGNTIYF.